The sample holds many counts of the clone carrying this T cell receptor (beta chain). Via MiXCR, TCRdb re-called the RT-PCR reads, giving one row per CDR3 protein. Among about 700,000 distinct CDR3 sequences, 12% to 15% were seen once, and the ten largest hold around 3.3%. CDR1 is LGHNA and CDR2 is YNFKEQ in the germline V gene. This CDR3 has 15 residues. V dropped 3 bases and J dropped 0 bases, with 9 bases sitting between them. This sequence was found in a female donor in good health, serving as a healthy control. The chain employs TRBV4-2 and TRBJ2-1; tentatively, D is TRBD2 (6 bases). The sequencing input was memory CD4+ T cells from blood. The CDR3 sequence: CASSQDYFSYNEQFF. The CDR3 nucleotides are TGTGCCAGCAGCCAGGACTATTTCTCCTACAATGAGCAGTTCTTC.